The next 24 T cell receptor beta chains were all read from a single sample in a study of CD8+ T cells in alopecia areata. RNA was extracted and reverse transcribed into cDNA as the sequencing template. Assay: immunoSEQ multiplex PCR; the TCRdb copy retains only in-frame clones and omits some. Of about 120,000 clones listed, approximately 52% are singletons. Treatment indicated: oral pan-JAK inhibitor, 5-10 mg twice daily. The source was CD8+ T cells sorted from blood, collected at week 4, from a patient treated with tofacitinib. These receptors were obtained from a human donor with alopecia areata.

This rearrangement joins TRBV29-1 to TRBJ2-5; D not resolved. CDR3 length equals 13 residues. Looked up from germline, CDR1 is SQVTM and CDR2 is ANQGSEA. V was cut by 4 bases and J by 3 bases, with 12 bases left in between. The CDR3 is CSVVSDSKETQYF. In DNA, the CDR3 is TGCAGCGTTGTAAGTGATAGCAAAGAGACCCAGTACTTC. Full variable domain (outside the CDR3, taken from reference TRBV29-1 and TRBJ2-5): SAVISQKPSRDICQRGTSLTIQCQVDSQVTMMFWYRQQPGQSLTLIATANQGSEATYESGFVIDKFPISRPNLTFSTLTVSNMSPEDSSIYLCSVVSDSKETQYFGPGTRLLVL.

This clone was detected only a few times. V gene TRBV19 combines with J gene TRBJ1-5, with TRBD1 as a possible D gene (5 bases). The V end lost 9 bases, the J end lost 1 base, and 19 bases lay between the germline ends. Per germline, CDR1 LNHDA and CDR2 SQIVND (reference sequence). The CDR3 totals 16 residues. Here the CDR3 reads CASDGRAGLSNQPQHF. CDR3 coding DNA: TGTGCCAGCGATGGCAGGGCGGGGCTGAGCAATCAGCCCCAGCATTTT.

The V and J genes are TRBV27 and TRBJ1-6; TRBD1 matches at 12 bases. Trimming cost V 8 bases and J 7 bases; bases outside gene matches: 18. There are 19 residues in the CDR3. CDR1 and CDR2 from the germline V gene are MNHEY and SMNVEV (reference sequence). The CDR3 DNA reads TGTGCCAGCGGACTACTCGGGACAGGGGGCGTAAGGGACAATTCACCCCTCCACTTT. Translation: CASGLLGTGGVRDNSPLHF.

The table lists this clone with a few counts. The rearrangement uses TRBV5-6 and TRBJ2-1; 10 nucleotides line up with TRBD1. Trimming removed 3 bases from V and 6 bases from J; junction bases left unmatched: 6. Germline V lookup: CDR1 SGHDT, CDR2 YYEEEE. The CDR3 is made up of 15 amino acids. The CDR3 protein is CASSSGTGARNEQFF. In DNA form, the CDR3 reads TGTGCCAGCAGCTCCGGGACAGGGGCCCGCAATGAGCAGTTCTTC.

The chain uses TRBV27 and TRBJ1-2, with no clear D. The CDR3 runs to 19 residues. Per germline, CDR1 MNHEY and CDR2 SMNVEV (reference sequence). The V end was cut by 0 bases, the J end by 5 bases, with 25 bases between. The CDR3 coding sequence is TGTGCCAGCAGTTTATCGCACGAGGGTGGAGGGAAACTTTCTTATGGCTACACCTTC. It translates to CASSLSHEGGGKLSYGYTF.

Many counts were recorded for this clone. A read error may produce the germline difference seen at one junction end. The chain employs TRBV7-7 and TRBJ1-2, with 7 positions matching TRBD1. Germline lookup yields CDR1 SSHAT and CDR2 FNYEAQ (reference sequence). The CDR3 runs 15 residues. CDR3 loop: CASSLVLRGGGGYTF. DNA for the CDR3: TGTGCTAGCAGCTTAGTACTGCGAGGGGGCGGTGGCTACACCTTC.

The chain couples TRBV29-1 to TRBJ1-4; no clear D gene. The CDR3 totals 11 residues. Trimming shortened V by 3 bases and J by 7 bases, and 6 bases separated the two germline ends. Germline values: CDR1 SQVTM, CDR2 ANQGSEA. DNA of the CDR3: TGCAGCGTTGAGTGGAGTGAAAAACTGTTTTTT. Amino acids: CSVEWSEKLFF.

CDR3 region: CATTFLGGDEQFF. The CDR3 DNA sequence: TGTGCCACCACCTTCCTAGGGGGGGATGAGCAGTTCTTC. The V call is TRBV27, the J call TRBJ2-1, with D possibly being TRBD2 (7 bases). V was clipped by 10 bases and J by 8 bases, with 18 bases between them. This CDR3 is built from 13 residues. Per the germline V gene, CDR1 is MNHEY and CDR2 is SMNVEV (reference sequence).

V gene TRBV9 combines with J gene TRBJ1-1; no clear D. Trimming took off 4 bases at V and 4 bases at J, with 2 bases between the two ends. The CDR3 spans 10 residues. Germline V lookup: CDR1 SGDLS, CDR2 YYNGEE. The CDR3 loop reads CASSPTEAFF. CDR3 coding DNA: TGTGCCAGCAGCCCCACTGAAGCTTTCTTT.

This clone was detected once. The J gene is TRBJ1-2, the V gene TRBV29-1; perhaps TRBD1 as D (6 bases). Germline V gives CDR1 SQVTM, CDR2 ANQGSEA. V was shortened by 0 bases and J by 2 bases, with 10 bases between the two germline ends. CDR3 length: 14 amino acids. The CDR3 reads CSVEDRTANYGYTF. CDR3 in DNA: TGCAGCGTTGAAGATCGGACAGCCAACTATGGCTACACCTTC.

The chain uses TRBV9 and TRBJ2-3; no clear D. Trimming cost V 1 base and J 0 bases, with 9 bases left between them. CDR3 length equals 15 residues. In germline, CDR1 is SGDLS, CDR2 YYNGEE. CDR3 residues: CASSVLPGSTDTQYF. CDR3 bases: TGTGCCAGCAGCGTACTCCCGGGTAGCACAGATACGCAGTATTTT.

This clone came up a few times. The rearrangement uses TRBV19 and TRBJ1-5; maybe TRBD1 (6 bases). V shed 7 bases and J shed 6 bases, with 13 bases lying between them. The germline gives CDR1 LNHDA, CDR2 SQIVND (reference sequence). The CDR3 has 13 amino acids. CDR3 protein: CASNTQGSQPQHF. CDR3 nucleotides: TGTGCCAGTAACACACAGGGAAGTCAGCCCCAGCATTTT.

The sample holds a few counts of this clone. This rearrangement joins TRBV19 to TRBJ1-6; TRBD1 matches 7 bases. Germline trimming cut 8 bases from V and 7 bases from J; bases unmatched to any gene: 5. CDR1 and CDR2 (germline): LNHDA, SQIVND (reference sequence). This CDR3 contains 13 residues. The DNA of the CDR3 is TGTGCCAGTCGACAGGGTCGAAATTCACCCCTCCACTTT. Its translation is CASRQGRNSPLHF.

This chain uses TRBV4-1 with TRBJ2-7; a possible D gene is TRBD2 (5 bases). The CDR3 has 15 residues. With 0 bases removed from V and 7 bases from J, the gap between germline ends came to 16 bases. Germline CDR1 MGHRA, CDR2 YSYEKL. Here the CDR3 reads CASSQEIRTGLEQYF. Written as DNA, the CDR3 is TGCGCCAGCAGCCAAGAAATCCGGACTGGCCTAGAGCAGTACTTC.

V and J are TRBV5-1 and TRBJ2-5, with no clear D. Germline lookup yields CDR1 SGHRS and CDR2 YFSETQ. The CDR3 covers 15 residues. V lost 4 bases to trimming and J lost 3 bases, with 16 bases between them. In nucleotides, the CDR3 is TGCGCCAGCAGCCCGGCCCAACACCAAAAAGAGACCCAGTACTTC. This gives the protein CASSPAQHQKETQYF.

This clone has only a few counts. The CDR3 is CASSQDTGDDQPQHF. The CDR3 region has the DNA TGCGCCAGCAGCCAGGATACGGGGGATGATCAGCCCCAGCATTTT. The rearrangement uses TRBV4-1 and TRBJ1-5, with D possibly being TRBD1 (5 bases). The CDR3 spans 15 residues. Germline V gives CDR1 MGHRA, CDR2 YSYEKL. V was clipped by 3 bases and J by 5 bases, with 14 bases between them.

This sequence joins TRBV5-1 and TRBJ2-5, with D possibly TRBD2 on 5 matching bases. The CDR3 contains 14 residues. Germline CDR1 and CDR2: SGHRS and YFSETQ. Between the trimmed V and J ends, which lost 2 bases and 5 bases, there was a span of 13 bases. The CDR3 region has the DNA TGCGCCAGCAGCTTCGGGGAGACCGGGGAGACCCAGTACTTC. Its protein is CASSFGETGETQYF.

The chain is built from TRBV7-6 and TRBJ2-3; D gene uncertain. Germline-derived CDR1 and CDR2 are SGHVS and FNYEAQ. CDR3 length: 15 residues. V lost 4 bases to trimming and J lost 0 bases, with 11 bases between them. CDR3 sequence: CASSSLLDSTDTQYF. For the CDR3, the DNA is TGTGCCAGCAGCTCCCTGTTGGACAGCACAGATACGCAGTATTTT.

This clone was seen only once. This chain links TRBV6-6 with TRBJ2-5; D might be TRBD1 (6 bases). Germline-derived CDR1 and CDR2 are MNHNY and SVGAGI (reference sequence). V lost 5 bases and J lost 5, with 15 bases in between. The CDR3 runs 14 residues. CDR3 sequence reads: CASSGFGQGETQYF. Here the CDR3 DNA reads TGTGCCAGCAGTGGTTTCGGGCAGGGGGAGACCCAGTACTTC.

This chain uses TRBV30 with TRBJ2-1; 9 bases align to TRBD2. This CDR3 is built from 14 residues. Losses at the gene ends were 4 bases for V and 5 bases for J; bases not matched to a gene: 6. Per the germline V gene, CDR1 is GTSNPN and CDR2 is SVGIG (reference sequence). The CDR3 coding sequence is TGTGCCTGGATGGGGACTAGCCGAGACAATGAGCAGTTCTTC. Protein: CAWMGTSRDNEQFF.

This chain connects TRBV29-1 to TRBJ2-3, with 9 nucleotides matching TRBD2. Germline-derived CDR1 and CDR2 are SQVTM and ANQGSEA. CDR3 length equals 16 residues. With 4 bases clipped from V and 2 bases from J, the junction kept 10 bases outside the gene matches. As DNA, the CDR3 is TGCAGCGTTGCCCCCACTAGCGGGCTTACCACAGATACGCAGTATTTT. Translated: CSVAPTSGLTTDTQYF.

This clone has only a few counts. This rearrangement joins TRBV29-1 to TRBJ2-7, with 11 bases aligning to TRBD1. Per germline, CDR1 SQVTM and CDR2 ANQGSEA. After removal of 3 bases from V and 6 bases from J, the junction contained 1 base not matched to a gene. The CDR3 contains 12 residues. CDR3 amino acids: CSVDGTGGEQYF. CDR3 sequence (DNA): TGCAGCGTTGATGGGACAGGGGGCGAGCAGTACTTC.

The chain combines TRBV27 with TRBJ1-1, with 7 bases identical to TRBD1. The CDR3 extends over 14 amino acids. V was clipped by 5 bases and J by 2 bases; unmatched bases: 5. The V gene's germline CDR1 is MNHEY and CDR2 SMNVEV (reference sequence). The CDR3 coding sequence is TGTGCCAGCAGTCCGCGACAGGGTAACACTGAAGCTTTCTTT. This translates into CASSPRQGNTEAFF.

This clone is a singleton in its sample. The CDR3 loop is CASSSGGDPSYYNEQFF. The CDR3 nucleotides are TGTGCCAGCAGTAGCGGGGGAGACCCTTCTTACTACAATGAGCAGTTCTTC. J is TRBJ2-1 and V is TRBV9; 9 bases map to TRBD2. This CDR3 comprises 17 residues. The V gene's germline CDR1 is SGDLS and CDR2 YYNGEE. V lost 5 bases, J lost 3 bases, and 12 bases stayed unmatched.